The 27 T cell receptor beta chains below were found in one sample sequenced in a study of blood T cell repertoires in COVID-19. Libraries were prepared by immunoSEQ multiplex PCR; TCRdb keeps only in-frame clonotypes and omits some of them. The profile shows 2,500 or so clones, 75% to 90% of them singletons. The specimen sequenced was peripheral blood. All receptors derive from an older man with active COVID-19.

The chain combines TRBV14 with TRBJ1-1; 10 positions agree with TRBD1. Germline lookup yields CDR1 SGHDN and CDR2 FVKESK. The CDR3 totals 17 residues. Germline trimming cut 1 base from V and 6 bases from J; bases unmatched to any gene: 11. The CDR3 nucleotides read TGTGCCAGCAGCCAAGGGACGGGCCTGGACAGGGGGGCTGAAGCTTTCTTT. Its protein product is CASSQGTGLDRGAEAFF.

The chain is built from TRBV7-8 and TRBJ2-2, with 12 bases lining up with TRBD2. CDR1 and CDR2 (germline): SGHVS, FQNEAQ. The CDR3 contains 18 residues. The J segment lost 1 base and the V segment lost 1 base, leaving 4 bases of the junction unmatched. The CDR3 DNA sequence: TGTGCCAGCAGCTTAGGACTAGCGGGAGCCTTGAACACCGGGGAGCTGTTTTTT. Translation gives CASSLGLAGALNTGELFF.

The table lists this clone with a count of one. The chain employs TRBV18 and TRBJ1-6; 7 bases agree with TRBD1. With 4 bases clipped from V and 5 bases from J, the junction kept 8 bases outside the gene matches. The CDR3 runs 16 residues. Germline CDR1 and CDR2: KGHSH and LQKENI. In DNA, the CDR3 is TGTGCCAGCTCACAACTACAGACAGGGAATAATTCACCCCTCCACTTT. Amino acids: CASSQLQTGNNSPLHF.

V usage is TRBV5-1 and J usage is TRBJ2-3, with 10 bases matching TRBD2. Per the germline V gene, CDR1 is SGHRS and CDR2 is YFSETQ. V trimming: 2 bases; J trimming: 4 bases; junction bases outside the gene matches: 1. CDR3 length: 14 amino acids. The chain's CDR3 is CASSLLAGPDTQYF. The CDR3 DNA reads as TGCGCCAGCAGCTTACTAGCGGGGCCAGATACGCAGTATTTT. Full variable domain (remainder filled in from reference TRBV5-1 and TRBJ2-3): KAGVTQTPRYLIKTRGQQVTLSCSPISGHRSVSWYQQTPGQGLQFLFEYFSETQRNKGNFPGRFSGRQFSNSRSEMNVSTLELGDSALYLCASSLLAGPDTQYFGPGTRLTVL.

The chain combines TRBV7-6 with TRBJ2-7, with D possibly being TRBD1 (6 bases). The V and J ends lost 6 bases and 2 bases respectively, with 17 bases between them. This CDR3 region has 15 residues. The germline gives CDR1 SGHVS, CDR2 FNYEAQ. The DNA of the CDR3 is TGTGCCAGCAGTTCTAACAGGGTTGGGCCCTACGAGCAGTACTTC. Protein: CASSSNRVGPYEQYF.

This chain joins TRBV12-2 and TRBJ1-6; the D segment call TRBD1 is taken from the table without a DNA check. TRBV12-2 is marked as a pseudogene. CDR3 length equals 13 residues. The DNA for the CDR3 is TGTGCAAGTCGCACCCAGACACGATCACCCCTCCACTTT. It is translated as CASRTQTRSPLHF.

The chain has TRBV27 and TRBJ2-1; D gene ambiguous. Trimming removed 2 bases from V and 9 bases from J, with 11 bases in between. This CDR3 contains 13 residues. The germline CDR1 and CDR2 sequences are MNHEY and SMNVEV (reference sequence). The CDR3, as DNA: TGTGCCAGCAGTTTACCATACGCCAGTGAGCAGTTCTTC. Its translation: CASSLPYASEQFF.

CDR3 DNA: TGTGCCAGCAGCTTTCACTACAATGAGCAGTTCTTC. Amino acids: CASSFHYNEQFF. J is TRBJ2-1 and V is TRBV9; no definite D call. Germline V gene data show CDR1 as SGDLS and CDR2 as YYNGEE. Trimming removed 4 bases from V and 3 bases from J, with 5 bases in between. The CDR3 has 12 amino acids.

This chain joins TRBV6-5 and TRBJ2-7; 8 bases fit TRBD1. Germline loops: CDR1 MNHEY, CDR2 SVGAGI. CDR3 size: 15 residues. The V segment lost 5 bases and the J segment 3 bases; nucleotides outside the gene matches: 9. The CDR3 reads CASSRDRWNLYEQYF. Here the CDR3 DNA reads TGTGCCAGCAGTAGGGACAGGTGGAACCTCTACGAGCAGTACTTC.

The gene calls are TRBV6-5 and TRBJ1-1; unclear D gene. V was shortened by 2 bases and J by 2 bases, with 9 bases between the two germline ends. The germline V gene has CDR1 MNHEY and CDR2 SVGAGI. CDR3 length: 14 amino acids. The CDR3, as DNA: TGTGCCAGCAGTTACGGAGCCCCAAACACTGAAGCTTTCTTT. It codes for CASSYGAPNTEAFF.

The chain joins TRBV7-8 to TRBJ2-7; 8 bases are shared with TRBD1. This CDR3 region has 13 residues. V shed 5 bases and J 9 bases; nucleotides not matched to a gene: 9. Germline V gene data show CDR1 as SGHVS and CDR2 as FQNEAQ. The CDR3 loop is CASSPGTGWGQYF. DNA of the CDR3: TGTGCCAGCAGCCCCGGGACAGGTTGGGGGCAGTACTTC. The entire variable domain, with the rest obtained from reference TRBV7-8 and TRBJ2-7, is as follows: GAGVSQSPRYKVAKRGQDVALRCDPISGHVSLFWYQQALGQGPEFLTYFQNEAQLDKSGLPSDRFFAERPEGSVSTLKIQRTQQEDSAVYLCASSPGTGWGQYFGPGTRLTVT.

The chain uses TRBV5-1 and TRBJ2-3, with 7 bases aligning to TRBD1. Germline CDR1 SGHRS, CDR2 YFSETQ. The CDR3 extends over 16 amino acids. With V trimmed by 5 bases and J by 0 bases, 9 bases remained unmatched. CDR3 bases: TGCGCCAGCAGACCTCCCGGGACAGCTAGCACAGATACGCAGTATTTT. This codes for CASRPPGTASTDTQYF.

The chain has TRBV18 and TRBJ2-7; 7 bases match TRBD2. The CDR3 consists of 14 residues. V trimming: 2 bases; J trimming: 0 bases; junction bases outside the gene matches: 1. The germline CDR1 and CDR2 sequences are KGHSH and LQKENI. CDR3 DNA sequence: TGTGCCAGCTCACCAACGGGGGGCTCCTACGAGCAGTACTTC. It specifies CASSPTGGSYEQYF. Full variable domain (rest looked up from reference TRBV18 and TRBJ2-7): NAGVMQNPRHLVRRRGQEARLRCSPMKGHSHVYWYRQLPEEGLKFMVYLQKENIIDESGMPKERFSAEFPKEGPSILRIQQVVRGDSAAYFCASSPTGGSYEQYFGPGTRLTVT.

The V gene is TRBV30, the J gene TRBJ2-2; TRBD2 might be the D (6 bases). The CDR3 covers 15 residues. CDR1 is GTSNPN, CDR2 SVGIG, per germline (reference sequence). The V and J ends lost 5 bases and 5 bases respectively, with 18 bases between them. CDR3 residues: CAWPGTPGRTGELFF. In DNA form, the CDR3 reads TGTGCCTGGCCCGGGACTCCCGGGCGGACCGGGGAGCTGTTTTTT.

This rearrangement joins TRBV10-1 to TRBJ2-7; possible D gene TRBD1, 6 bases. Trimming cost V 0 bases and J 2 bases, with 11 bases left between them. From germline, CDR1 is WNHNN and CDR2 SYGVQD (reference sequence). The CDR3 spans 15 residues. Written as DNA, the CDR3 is TGCGCCAGCAGTGAGTCGGCGGACAGTCCCTACGAGCAGTACTTC. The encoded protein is CASSESADSPYEQYF.

CDR3 in amino acids: CASSLGGNYGYTF. CDR3 DNA sequence: TGTGCCAGCAGTTTGGGGGGGAACTATGGCTACACCTTC. This chain links TRBV12-3 or TRBV12-4 with TRBJ1-2; D is perhaps TRBD1 (5 bases). The CDR3 is 13 amino acids. With 3 bases removed from V and 2 bases from J, the gap between germline ends came to 7 bases.

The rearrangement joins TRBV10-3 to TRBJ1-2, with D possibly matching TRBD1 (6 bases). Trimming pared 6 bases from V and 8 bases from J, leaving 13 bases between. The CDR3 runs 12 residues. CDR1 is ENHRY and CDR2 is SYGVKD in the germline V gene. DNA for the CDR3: TGTGCCATCAGAAACAGGGAGGGCGGCTACACCTTC. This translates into CAIRNREGGYTF.

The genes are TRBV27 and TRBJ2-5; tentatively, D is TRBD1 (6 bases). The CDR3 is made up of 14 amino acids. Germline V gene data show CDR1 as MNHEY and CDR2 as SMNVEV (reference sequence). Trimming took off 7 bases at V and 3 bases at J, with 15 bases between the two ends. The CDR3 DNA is TGTGCCAGCACCTCTGGGACACCAGAAGAGACCCAGTACTTC. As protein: CASTSGTPEETQYF.

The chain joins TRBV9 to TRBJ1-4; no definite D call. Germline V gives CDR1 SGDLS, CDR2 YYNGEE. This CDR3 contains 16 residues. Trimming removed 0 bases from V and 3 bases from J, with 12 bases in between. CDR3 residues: CASSVVGWAPNEKLFF. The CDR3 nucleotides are TGTGCCAGCAGCGTAGTGGGCTGGGCGCCTAATGAAAAACTGTTTTTT.

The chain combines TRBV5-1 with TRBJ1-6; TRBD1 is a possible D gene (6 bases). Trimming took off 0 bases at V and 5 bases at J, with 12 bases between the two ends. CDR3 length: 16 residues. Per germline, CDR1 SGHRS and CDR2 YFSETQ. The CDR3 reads CASSLDGQGNNSPLHF. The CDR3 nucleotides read TGCGCCAGCAGCTTGGACGGGCAGGGGAATAATTCACCCCTCCACTTT.

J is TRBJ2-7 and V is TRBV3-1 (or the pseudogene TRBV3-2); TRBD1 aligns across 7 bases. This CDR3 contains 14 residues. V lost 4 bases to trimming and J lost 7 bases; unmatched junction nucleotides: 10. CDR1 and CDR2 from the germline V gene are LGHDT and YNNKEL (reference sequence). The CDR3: CASSRSTGFYEQYF. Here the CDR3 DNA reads TGTGCCAGCAGCCGCTCGACAGGGTTTTATGAGCAGTACTTC.

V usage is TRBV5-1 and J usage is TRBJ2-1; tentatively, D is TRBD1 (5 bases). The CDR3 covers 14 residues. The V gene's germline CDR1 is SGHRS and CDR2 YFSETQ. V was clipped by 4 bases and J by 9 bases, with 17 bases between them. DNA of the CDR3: TGCGCCAGCAGCAATTCGAAGGGGAATTCTGAGCAGTTCTTC. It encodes CASSNSKGNSEQFF.

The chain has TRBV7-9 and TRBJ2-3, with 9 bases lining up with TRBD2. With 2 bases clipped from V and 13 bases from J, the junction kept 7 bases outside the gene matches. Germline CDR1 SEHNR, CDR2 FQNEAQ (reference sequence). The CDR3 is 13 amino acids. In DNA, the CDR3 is TGTGCCAGCAGCTTAAGCGGCGGGGGGGCTGAGTATTTT. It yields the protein CASSLSGGGAEYF. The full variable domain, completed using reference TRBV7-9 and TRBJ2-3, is DTGVSQNPRHKITKRGQNVTFRCDPISEHNRLYWYRQTLGQGPEFLTYFQNEAQLEKSRLLSDRFSAERPKGSFSTLEIQRTEQGDSAMYLCASSLSGGGAEYFGPGTRLTVL.

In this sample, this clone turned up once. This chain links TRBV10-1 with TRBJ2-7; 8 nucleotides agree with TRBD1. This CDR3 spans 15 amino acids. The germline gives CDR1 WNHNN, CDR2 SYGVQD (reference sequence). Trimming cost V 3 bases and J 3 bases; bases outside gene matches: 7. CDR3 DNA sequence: TGCGCCAGCAGTGATTCAGGGGGCGCGATCTACGAGCAGTACTTC. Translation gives CASSDSGGAIYEQYF.

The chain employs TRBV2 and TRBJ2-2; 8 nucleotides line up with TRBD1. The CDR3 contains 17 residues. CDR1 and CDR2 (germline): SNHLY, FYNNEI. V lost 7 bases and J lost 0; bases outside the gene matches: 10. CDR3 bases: TGTGCCAGCACCAACCCCGGACAGGGCGCGAACACCGGGGAGCTGTTTTTT. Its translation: CASTNPGQGANTGELFF.

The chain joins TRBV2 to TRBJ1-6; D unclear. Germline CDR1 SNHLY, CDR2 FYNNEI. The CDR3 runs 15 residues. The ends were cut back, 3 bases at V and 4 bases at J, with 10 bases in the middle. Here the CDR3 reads CASSEVQAYNSPLHF. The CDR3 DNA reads TGTGCCAGCAGTGAGGTGCAGGCTTATAATTCACCCCTCCACTTT.

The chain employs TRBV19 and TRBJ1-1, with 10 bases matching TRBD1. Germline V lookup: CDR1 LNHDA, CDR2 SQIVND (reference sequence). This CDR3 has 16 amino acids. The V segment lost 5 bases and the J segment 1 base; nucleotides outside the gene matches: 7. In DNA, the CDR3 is TGTGCCAGTAGTCCAGACAGGGGGCACGGGAACACTGAAGCTTTCTTT. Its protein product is CASSPDRGHGNTEAFF.